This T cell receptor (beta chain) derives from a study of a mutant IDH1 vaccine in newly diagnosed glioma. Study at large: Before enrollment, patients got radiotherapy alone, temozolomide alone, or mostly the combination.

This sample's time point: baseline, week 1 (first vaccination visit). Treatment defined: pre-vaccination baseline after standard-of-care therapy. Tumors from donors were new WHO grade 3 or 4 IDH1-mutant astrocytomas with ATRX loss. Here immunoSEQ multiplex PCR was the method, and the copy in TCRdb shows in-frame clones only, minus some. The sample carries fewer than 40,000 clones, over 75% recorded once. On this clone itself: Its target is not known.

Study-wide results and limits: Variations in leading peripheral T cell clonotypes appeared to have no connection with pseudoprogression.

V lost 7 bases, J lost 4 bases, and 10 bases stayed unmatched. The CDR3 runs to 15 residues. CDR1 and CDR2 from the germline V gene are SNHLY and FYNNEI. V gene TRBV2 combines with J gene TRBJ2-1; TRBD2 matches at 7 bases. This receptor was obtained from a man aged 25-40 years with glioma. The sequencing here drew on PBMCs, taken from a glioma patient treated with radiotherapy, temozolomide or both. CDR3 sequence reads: CASTPREESYNEQFF. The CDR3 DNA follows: TGTGCCAGCACCCCCCGGGAGGAGTCGTACAATGAGCAGTTCTTC.